Listed here are 18 T cell receptor beta chains from one sample, sequenced in a study of T-cell memory formation after mild COVID-19. TCRdb reprocessed the 5' RACE reads with MiXCR, giving one entry per CDR3 protein. The sample lists under 400,000 distinct CDR3 sequences, more than 20% occurring once. The material sequenced was PBMCs or a T cell subset sorted from them (not recorded which). Receptor source: an adult woman who had mild COVID-19 (a few samples of this study predate the infection). Cell type and time point are not known.

The chain carries TRBV12-3 or TRBV12-4 and TRBJ1-5, with 9 bases lining up with TRBD1. Trimming removed 4 bases from V and 6 bases from J; junction bases left unmatched: 13. The CDR3 has 17 residues. In DNA, the CDR3 is TGTGCCAGCAGTTCTGGGACAGGGAGAAGTAGGGGTCAGCCCCAGCATTTT. Residues: CASSSGTGRSRGQPQHF.

The chain joins TRBV20-1 to TRBJ2-7; 11 bases match TRBD1. CDR3 length: 14 residues. The V gene end was trimmed by 3 bases and the J gene end by 4 bases; junction bases not matched to a gene: 5. The V gene's germline CDR1 is DFQATT and CDR2 SNEGSKA (reference sequence). The CDR3 sequence: CSASPGTGGYEQYF. The CDR3, as DNA: TGCAGTGCTAGCCCCGGGACAGGGGGATACGAGCAGTACTTC.

This sequence joins TRBV7-2 and TRBJ2-5; D is perhaps TRBD1 (5 bases). CDR1 is SGHTA and CDR2 is FQGNSA in the germline V gene. CDR3 length: 16 residues. V was shortened by 0 bases and J by 1 base, with 12 bases between the two germline ends. The CDR3 sequence: CASSLAVTEIQETQYF. CDR3 bases: TGTGCCAGCAGCTTAGCGGTGACAGAGATCCAAGAGACCCAGTACTTC.

This rearrangement joins TRBV7-9 to TRBJ1-5, with 7 nucleotides matching TRBD1. Trimming at V came to 3 bases and at J to 3 bases, leaving 5 bases not matched to a gene. CDR1 is SEHNR and CDR2 is FQNEAQ in the germline V gene (reference sequence). This CDR3 has 15 residues. The CDR3 DNA reads as TGTGCCAGCAGCTTGTCAGACAGGGCCAATCAGCCCCAGCATTTT. Protein product: CASSLSDRANQPQHF.

This clonotype was counted between two and nine times. This rearrangement joins TRBV6-5 to TRBJ2-3; TRBD2 matches 11 bases. The CDR3 covers 17 residues. The germline gives CDR1 MNHEY, CDR2 SVGAGI. The trim removed 6 bases at V and 0 bases at J, leaving 8 bases unmatched. CDR3 DNA sequence: TGTGCCAGCAGAAAACTAGCGGGGGCTCTTAGCACAGATACGCAGTATTTT. It yields the protein CASRKLAGALSTDTQYF.

The chain couples TRBV6-5 to TRBJ1-2, with TRBD1 matching 11 bases. V lost 6 bases to trimming and J lost 4 bases; unmatched junction nucleotides: 7. The CDR3 loop spans 15 amino acids. CDR1 is MNHEY, CDR2 SVGAGI, per germline. CDR3 in DNA: TGTGCCAGCAGACTTACCGGGACAGGGGGCTATGGCTACACCTTC. Encoded protein: CASRLTGTGGYGYTF.

The chain has TRBV6-2 or TRBV6-3 and TRBJ2-7; 9 positions agree with TRBD1. Germline-derived CDR1 and CDR2 are MNHEY and SVGEGT. Germline trimming cut 4 bases from V and 3 bases from J; bases unmatched to any gene: 1. This CDR3 is built from 13 residues. The CDR3 DNA reads as TGTGCCAGCAGTTGGGACAGGGTCTACGAGCAGTACTTC. This codes for CASSWDRVYEQYF.

The V and J genes are TRBV25-1 and TRBJ2-7; no firm D call. Germline V gene data show CDR1 as MGHDK and CDR2 as SYGVNS. This CDR3 has 15 residues. V lost 4 bases and J 3 bases, leaving 16 bases between the germline ends. The CDR3 DNA reads as TGTGCCAGCAGTGGTGGGCAGTGGTCCCTCTACGAGCAGTACTTC. Translating it yields CASSGGQWSLYEQYF.

V and J are TRBV7-2 and TRBJ2-5; D possibly corresponds to TRBD1 (7 bases). Germline V lookup: CDR1 SGHTA, CDR2 FQGNSA. This CDR3 contains 14 residues. V lost 5 bases to trimming and J lost 7 bases, with 17 bases between them. The CDR3 sequence: CASSATGTEGTQYF. CDR3 DNA sequence: TGTGCCAGCAGCGCGACAGGGACTGAGGGGACCCAGTACTTC.

This clonotype was seen a few times. The chain joins TRBV4-2 to TRBJ2-7; D is perhaps TRBD2 (5 bases). Germline values: CDR1 LGHNA, CDR2 YNFKEQ. Trimming took off 4 bases at V and 0 bases at J, with 13 bases between the two ends. The CDR3 is 15 amino acids. The CDR3 DNA sequence: TGTGCCAGCAGCCCAACTAGTATGGGCTCCTACGAGCAGTACTTC. Protein product: CASSPTSMGSYEQYF.

This sequence joins TRBV2 and TRBJ2-7, with D perhaps assigned TRBD1 or TRBD2 (6 bases each). Germline V gene data show CDR1 as SNHLY and CDR2 as FYNNEI. There are 14 residues in the CDR3. Trimming removed 5 bases at V and 5 bases at J, with 16 bases between. In DNA, the CDR3 is TGTGCCAGCAGTCTAGAGGGGGGCCAGAACGAGCAGTACTTC. Protein sequence: CASSLEGGQNEQYF.

This clonotype was counted only a few times. V is TRBV27 and J is TRBJ1-5; 7 nucleotides align to TRBD1. V was clipped by 6 bases and J by 9 bases; unmatched bases: 26. Germline values: CDR1 MNHEY, CDR2 SMNVEV (reference sequence). The CDR3 is 19 residues long. CDR3 sequence (DNA): TGTGCCAGCAGCCCTCTCGGGCAGGGGGTCGATGGTATGAATTTGCCCCAGCATTTT. Protein product: CASSPLGQGVDGMNLPQHF.

This clonotype was seen only a few times. This chain joins TRBV20-1 and TRBJ1-2, with D tentatively TRBD1 (6 bases). Germline-derived CDR1 and CDR2 are DFQATT and SNEGSKA (reference sequence). There are 11 residues in the CDR3. This CDR3 is CSSTGSYGYTF. Here the CDR3 DNA reads TGCAGCTCTACAGGGAGCTATGGCTACACCTTC.

This clonotype was detected a few times. V and J are TRBV7-3 and TRBJ2-3, with TRBD1 matching over 9 bases. Trimming cost V 6 bases and J 2 bases; bases outside gene matches: 6. The CDR3 runs 15 residues. CDR1 is SGHTA, CDR2 FQGTGA, per germline. In nucleotides, the CDR3 is TGTGCCAGCAGACTCACAGGGGGCTTCACAGATACGCAGTATTTT. This gives the protein CASRLTGGFTDTQYF.

This clonotype came up many times. The genes are TRBV5-4 and TRBJ2-7; unclear D gene. CDR1 and CDR2 from the germline V gene are SGHNT and YYREEE (reference sequence). Deletions cut 4 bases from V and 6 bases from J, with 8 bases between. The CDR3 has 11 amino acids. The CDR3 here is CASSTRGEQYF. DNA for the CDR3: TGTGCCAGCAGCACCCGAGGCGAGCAGTACTTC.

This clonotype has a handful of counts. The gene calls are TRBV30 and TRBJ2-6; no firm D call. Trimming left V 2 bases short and J 4 bases short, with 6 bases between. The CDR3 length is 13 residues. CDR1 is GTSNPN and CDR2 is SVGIG in the germline V gene (reference sequence). This CDR3 is CAWSFGGANVLTF. CDR3 sequence (DNA): TGTGCCTGGAGTTTTGGGGGGGCCAACGTCCTGACTTTC.

This clonotype was observed a handful of times. This sequence joins TRBV19 and TRBJ2-1; D tentatively reads TRBD1 or TRBD2 (5 bases each). V was trimmed by 5 bases and J by 12 bases, leaving 14 bases between them. The CDR3 covers 12 residues. Germline V gives CDR1 LNHDA, CDR2 SQIVND (reference sequence). The chain's CDR3 is CASSSGPMRQFF. The CDR3 DNA reads as TGTGCCAGTAGTTCGGGACCGATGAGGCAGTTCTTC. Full variable domain (outside the CDR3, taken from reference TRBV19 and TRBJ2-1): DGGITQSPKYLFRKEGQNVTLSCEQNLNHDAMYWYRQDPGQGLRLIYYSQIVNDFQKGDIAEGYSVSREKKESFPLTVTSAQKNPTAFYLCASSSGPMRQFFGPGTRLTVL.

This CDR3 is CASSSDYHNEQFF. DNA of the CDR3: TGTGCCAGCAGCTCTGACTACCACAATGAGCAGTTCTTC. The rearrangement links TRBV11-3 to TRBJ2-1; D might be TRBD2 (5 bases). The V and J ends lost 4 bases and 5 bases respectively, with 9 bases between them. The length of the CDR3 is 13 residues. Germline V gene lookup returns CDR1 SGHNT and CDR2 YENEEA.